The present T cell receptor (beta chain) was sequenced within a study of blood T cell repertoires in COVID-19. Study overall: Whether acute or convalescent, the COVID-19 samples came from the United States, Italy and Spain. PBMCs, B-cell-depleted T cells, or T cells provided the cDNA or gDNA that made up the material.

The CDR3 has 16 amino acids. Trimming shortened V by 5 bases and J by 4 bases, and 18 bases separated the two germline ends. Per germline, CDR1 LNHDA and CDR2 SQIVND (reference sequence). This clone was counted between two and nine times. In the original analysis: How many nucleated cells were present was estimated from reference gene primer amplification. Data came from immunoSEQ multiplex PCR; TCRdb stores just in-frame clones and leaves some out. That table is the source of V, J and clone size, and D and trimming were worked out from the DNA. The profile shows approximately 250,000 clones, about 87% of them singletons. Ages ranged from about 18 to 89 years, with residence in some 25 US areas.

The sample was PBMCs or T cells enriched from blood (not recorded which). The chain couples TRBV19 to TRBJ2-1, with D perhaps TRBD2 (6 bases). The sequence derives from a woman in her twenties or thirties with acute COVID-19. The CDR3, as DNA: TGTGCCAGTAGTCTGGAACGTAGCGGACTATACAATGAGCAGTTCTTC. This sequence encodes CASSLERSGLYNEQFF.